This T cell receptor beta chain was identified in a study of blood T cell repertoires in COVID-19. Overall study: Both acute and convalescent COVID-19 samples were obtained from the United States, Italy and Spain. Sources were T cells, B-cell-depleted T cells, or PBMCs; the material itself was cDNA or gDNA.

Original handling: Reference gene primers were amplified, and this amplification served to estimate nucleated cell counts. Here immunoSEQ multiplex PCR was the method, and the copy in TCRdb shows in-frame clones only, minus some. Clone size and V and J calls were adopted from that table, with D and trimming inferred from the DNA. Of over 85,000 clones detected, around 90% appear once; the ten largest clones hold roughly 4.9%. This CDR3 has 14 residues. The V gene lost 4 bases and the J gene lost 0 bases, with 7 bases spanning the gap. Germline V gene sequence: CDR1 ENHRY, CDR2 SYGVKD. This sequence was found in a human donor in a cohort sampled during active COVID-19. V and J are TRBV10-3 and TRBJ2-1; possible D gene TRBD1, 6 bases. Source material: peripheral blood. The CDR3 loop reads CAISGQDSYNEQFF. The CDR3 DNA sequence: TGTGCCATCAGTGGACAGGACTCCTACAATGAGCAGTTCTTC.